In its sample, the clone carrying this TCR beta chain was seen once. Its antigen is undetermined. A much larger clone lies a single base off, so this may be a read error. The data belong to a study of human T cells and chemical hapten exposure. TCRdb re-analysed the RACE reads in MiXCR, keeping a single row per CDR3 protein. The sample has 65,000 to 95,000 distinct CDR3 sequences, 8.6% seen once; the top ten hold 1.5% to 2%. The CDR3 has 14 residues. The V gene's germline CDR1 is MDHEN and CDR2 SYDVKM. Study results and caveats: Once DPC sensitization occurred, TCRs above 1 in 1000 frequency showed no change.

The time point: healthy volunteer bleed at 6 weeks. Unseparated into fractions, whole blood served as the source from which total RNA was extracted. The sequenced sample was whole blood. This clonotype was sampled from a female donor in good health. Some clones in this sample may be carry-over from other donors' samples. The rearrangement links TRBV28 to TRBJ1-5; 10 bases are shared with TRBD1. DNA for the CDR3: TGTGCCAGTATGACAGGGGGCGAGGGGCAGCCCCAGAATTTT. Its translation is CASMTGGEGQPQNF.